The rows below give T cell receptor beta chains drawn from one sample of a study of lymphopenia after photon versus proton radiotherapy. Here immunoSEQ multiplex PCR was the method, and the copy in TCRdb shows in-frame clones only, minus some. The profile covers approximately 25,000 clones, with over 80% appearing a single time and about 20% taken by the ten largest. The input for sequencing was peripheral blood, taken from a patient treated with proton-based radiotherapy. The receptors stem from a woman in her 70s with pancreatic cancer. The CDR3 runs from the conserved cysteine through the conserved F or W. Fields, in order: V gene, clone size, J gene, D gene, CDR3 DNA, CDR3 protein. A D gene is named only where the DNA matches it firmly. Clone size is not always given. Where it is, it says once, few, many or a class for expanded clones.

v_gene: TRBV28; abundance: -; j_gene: TRBJ1-5; d_gene: -; CDR3nt: TGTGCCAGCACTATACCTGGGCCAGAAAATAGCAATCAGCCCCAGCATTTT; CDR3aa: CASTIPGPENSNQPQHF
v_gene: TRBV11-3; abundance: -; j_gene: TRBJ2-2; d_gene: TRBD1; CDR3nt: TGTGCCAGCAGCCGGGACAGGGTAGGCACCGGGGAGCTGTTTTTT; CDR3aa: CASSRDRVGTGELFF
v_gene: TRBV2; abundance: -; j_gene: TRBJ2-1; d_gene: TRBD1; CDR3nt: TGTGCCAGCAGTGAACTTACAGGGGGCGGGGGCAATGAGCAGTTCTTC; CDR3aa: CASSELTGGGGNEQFF
v_gene: TRBV6-1; abundance: -; j_gene: TRBJ2-7; d_gene: -; CDR3nt: TGTGCCAGCAGTACCGGGGCCTACGAGCAGTACTTC; CDR3aa: CASSTGAYEQYF
v_gene: TRBV30; abundance: once; j_gene: TRBJ2-7; d_gene: -; CDR3nt: TGTGCCTGGAGCAAGAGCTACGAGCAGTACTTC; CDR3aa: CAWSKSYEQYF
v_gene: TRBV28; abundance: once; j_gene: TRBJ2-4; d_gene: -; CDR3nt: TGTGCCAGCAGTTCCTACCTAGCCAAAAACATTCAGTACTTC; CDR3aa: CASSSYLAKNIQYF
v_gene: TRBV5-4; abundance: -; j_gene: TRBJ2-6; d_gene: TRBD1; CDR3nt: TGTGCCAGCAGCTTGGGCGGGACAGGGGGCACCCCCGCTGGGGCCAACGTCCTGACTTTC; CDR3aa: CASSLGGTGGTPAGANVLTF
v_gene: TRBV2; abundance: -; j_gene: TRBJ2-7; d_gene: TRBD1; CDR3nt: TGTGCCAGCACCCCGGACAGGAACTCCTACGAGCAGTACTTC; CDR3aa: CASTPDRNSYEQYF
v_gene: TRBV15; abundance: -; j_gene: TRBJ2-7; d_gene: -; CDR3nt: TGTGCCACCAGCGGCGGTAGGGCAGGCCAATACGAGCAGTACTTC; CDR3aa: CATSGGRAGQYEQYF
v_gene: TRBV4-3; abundance: once; j_gene: TRBJ1-1; d_gene: TRBD1; CDR3nt: TGCGCCAGCAGCCCTTCAGGGACAGGGCGGGGAACTAACACTGAAGCTTTCTTT; CDR3aa: CASSPSGTGRGTNTEAFF
v_gene: TRBV27; abundance: -; j_gene: TRBJ1-5; d_gene: -; CDR3nt: TGTGCCAGCAGTTTCCGTGACTCCAATCAGCCCCAGCATTTT; CDR3aa: CASSFRDSNQPQHF
v_gene: TRBV27; abundance: once; j_gene: TRBJ2-7; d_gene: TRBD2; CDR3nt: TGTGCCAGCAGCCTCAAGTGGGAGGGCTCCTACGAGCAGTACTTC; CDR3aa: CASSLKWEGSYEQYF
v_gene: TRBV5-1; abundance: -; j_gene: TRBJ2-3; d_gene: TRBD1; CDR3nt: TGCGCCAGCAGCTTCGAGGGGACAGGGTTCAGCACAGATACGCAGTATTTT; CDR3aa: CASSFEGTGFSTDTQYF
v_gene: TRBV14; abundance: -; j_gene: TRBJ1-1; d_gene: -; CDR3nt: TGTGCCAGCAGCCAAGTCCCCGGGACATCTGAAGCTTTCTTT; CDR3aa: CASSQVPGTSEAFF
v_gene: TRBV7-6; abundance: -; j_gene: TRBJ2-4; d_gene: -; CDR3nt: TGTGCCAGCAGCTTATCGGACGGAGGAGAAAACATTCAGTACTTC; CDR3aa: CASSLSDGGENIQYF
v_gene: TRBV11-3; abundance: -; j_gene: TRBJ2-2; d_gene: -; CDR3nt: TGTGCCAGCAGCCCTTGGTGGTCTGATAACACCGGGGAGCTGTTTTTT; CDR3aa: CASSPWWSDNTGELFF
v_gene: TRBV10-3; abundance: -; j_gene: TRBJ2-7; d_gene: -; CDR3nt: TGTGCCATCAGTGACCAGGGCCGGAGCTCCTACGAGCAGTACTTC; CDR3aa: CAISDQGRSSYEQYF
v_gene: TRBV5-1; abundance: -; j_gene: TRBJ1-1; d_gene: -; CDR3nt: TGCGCCAGCAGCTCCCGGCAGGCTCGAGGCACTGAAGCTTTCTTT; CDR3aa: CASSSRQARGTEAFF
v_gene: TRBV30; abundance: few; j_gene: TRBJ1-1; d_gene: -; CDR3nt: TGTGCCTGGAGTTTGGACCCCCATGGCACTGAAGCTTTCTTT; CDR3aa: CAWSLDPHGTEAFF
v_gene: TRBV2; abundance: once; j_gene: TRBJ1-1; d_gene: TRBD1; CDR3nt: TGTGCCAGCAGTAGGGGGCCGGGGGAAGCTTTCTTT; CDR3aa: CASSRGPGEAFF
v_gene: TRBV2; abundance: medium-sized; j_gene: TRBJ1-5; d_gene: -; CDR3nt: TGTGCCAGCAGTGAAGGGGAGGGGGGCAATCAGCCCCAGCATTTT; CDR3aa: CASSEGEGGNQPQHF
v_gene: TRBV5-1; abundance: -; j_gene: TRBJ1-2; d_gene: -; CDR3nt: TGCGCCAGCAGCTTAGCCGGGGCGCGTGGCTACACCTTC; CDR3aa: CASSLAGARGYTF
v_gene: TRBV4-3; abundance: hyperexpanded; j_gene: TRBJ2-2; d_gene: -; CDR3nt: TGCGCCAGCAGCCAACAAGCGGGGCCAGAGGGGGGCGGGGAGCTGTTTTTT; CDR3aa: CASSQQAGPEGGGELFF
v_gene: TRBV28; abundance: -; j_gene: TRBJ2-7; d_gene: -; CDR3nt: TGTGCCAGCAAGATTCGACCGGAGGGATCCTACGAGCAGTACTTC; CDR3aa: CASKIRPEGSYEQYF
v_gene: TRBV5-1; abundance: -; j_gene: TRBJ2-7; d_gene: TRBD2; CDR3nt: TGCGCCAGCAGCTTGGTTACTAGCGGGCCTTGGGGCGAGCAGTACTTC; CDR3aa: CASSLVTSGPWGEQYF
v_gene: TRBV10-3; abundance: -; j_gene: TRBJ1-2; d_gene: -; CDR3nt: TGTGCCATCAGTGAAACGGGGGATCTTGGCTACACCTTC; CDR3aa: CAISETGDLGYTF
v_gene: TRBV7-2; abundance: -; j_gene: TRBJ2-1; d_gene: TRBD2; CDR3nt: TGTGCCAGCAGCTTAGATTTACCGGGACTAGCGGGAGATGAGCAGTTCTTC; CDR3aa: CASSLDLPGLAGDEQFF
v_gene: TRBV4-3; abundance: -; j_gene: TRBJ2-7; d_gene: -; CDR3nt: TGCGCCAGCAGCCAAGGCGATTCCTACGAGCAGTACTTC; CDR3aa: CASSQGDSYEQYF
v_gene: TRBV6-6; abundance: -; j_gene: TRBJ1-2; d_gene: -; CDR3nt: TGTGCCAGCAGGAGATACAGTGGACAGTTTTATTATGGCTACACCTTC; CDR3aa: CASRRYSGQFYYGYTF
v_gene: TRBV4-1; abundance: -; j_gene: TRBJ2-7; d_gene: TRBD2; CDR3nt: TGCGCCAGCAGGGGACTAGCGGGAGTCCTCGGGAACGAGCAGTACTTC; CDR3aa: CASRGLAGVLGNEQYF
v_gene: TRBV7-2; abundance: few; j_gene: TRBJ2-7; d_gene: -; CDR3nt: TGTGCCAGCAGCTTACGTGGCGGGCCAGCCTACGAGCAGTACTTC; CDR3aa: CASSLRGGPAYEQYF
v_gene: TRBV10-3; abundance: -; j_gene: TRBJ1-1; d_gene: -; CDR3nt: TGTGCCATCAGTGACAGTGGGCAGTCTTTTGGGGCTTTCTTT; CDR3aa: CAISDSGQSFGAFF
v_gene: TRBV7-3; abundance: -; j_gene: TRBJ2-4; d_gene: TRBD1; CDR3nt: TGTGCCAGCAGCTCTTGGGACAGAGGGTGGGAGAACATTCAGTACTTC; CDR3aa: CASSSWDRGWENIQYF
v_gene: TRBV5-4; abundance: -; j_gene: TRBJ2-7; d_gene: -; CDR3nt: TGTGCCAGCCTCAAAGATCAGGGCAAAGGTTACGAGCAGTACTTC; CDR3aa: CASLKDQGKGYEQYF
v_gene: TRBV4-3; abundance: -; j_gene: TRBJ2-1; d_gene: TRBD2; CDR3nt: TGCGCCAGCAGCCAAGAACTCCTAGCGGGAGTCGGTGGGAATGAGCAGTTCTTC; CDR3aa: CASSQELLAGVGGNEQFF
v_gene: TRBV5-1; abundance: -; j_gene: TRBJ2-3; d_gene: TRBD2; CDR3nt: TGCGCCAGTTGGGGGGGACTTACTACAGATACGCAGTATTTT; CDR3aa: CASWGGLTTDTQYF
v_gene: TRBV15; abundance: -; j_gene: TRBJ2-2; d_gene: -; CDR3nt: TGTGCCACCAGCAGAGATCGGGTGGTCGGGGAGCTGTTTTTT; CDR3aa: CATSRDRVVGELFF
v_gene: TRBV6-1; abundance: -; j_gene: TRBJ2-3; d_gene: -; CDR3nt: TGTGCCAGCAGTGAAATTGGCGGATCTACTAGCACAGATACGCAGTATTTT; CDR3aa: CASSEIGGSTSTDTQYF
v_gene: TRBV7-9; abundance: -; j_gene: TRBJ2-7; d_gene: -; CDR3nt: TGTGCCAGCAGCGGGGGGGCCGAGCAGTACTTC; CDR3aa: CASSGGAEQYF
v_gene: TRBV6-5; abundance: few; j_gene: TRBJ1-2; d_gene: -; CDR3nt: TGTGCCAGCAGTTACTCCGGCCTTCCGGGGGGTGGCTACACCTTC; CDR3aa: CASSYSGLPGGGYTF
v_gene: TRBV7-2; abundance: -; j_gene: TRBJ1-4; d_gene: -; CDR3nt: TGTGCCGGCAGCTTAGCGCCAGGTGCAACTAATGAAAAACTGTTTTTT; CDR3aa: CAGSLAPGATNEKLFF
v_gene: TRBV19; abundance: -; j_gene: TRBJ1-5; d_gene: -; CDR3nt: TGTGCCAGTAGTTCGTTTGAGGGGATGGGGAATCAGCCCCAGCATTTT; CDR3aa: CASSSFEGMGNQPQHF
v_gene: TRBV27; abundance: -; j_gene: TRBJ1-3; d_gene: -; CDR3nt: TGTGCCAGCAGTTTAAGGGGCGCAGGAAACACCATATATTTT; CDR3aa: CASSLRGAGNTIYF
v_gene: TRBV5-8; abundance: -; j_gene: TRBJ2-1; d_gene: TRBD2; CDR3nt: TGTGCCAGCAGCTCGGGACTAGCGGAGAATGAGCAGTTCTTC; CDR3aa: CASSSGLAENEQFF
v_gene: TRBV5-6; abundance: -; j_gene: TRBJ2-7; d_gene: -; CDR3nt: TGTGCCAGCAGCTTGGGAGGACTCGCCGTCCACGAGCAGTACTTC; CDR3aa: CASSLGGLAVHEQYF
v_gene: TRBV9; abundance: -; j_gene: TRBJ2-7; d_gene: -; CDR3nt: TGTGCCAGCAGCCCTCCAGCGGGGGGACAGGGTGGCAACGAGCAGTACTTC; CDR3aa: CASSPPAGGQGGNEQYF
v_gene: TRBV5-1; abundance: medium-sized; j_gene: TRBJ1-6; d_gene: -; CDR3nt: TGCGCCAGCAGCTTGGGTCAGCCATCGGTAGAATCACCCCTCCACTTT; CDR3aa: CASSLGQPSVESPLHF
v_gene: TRBV7-8; abundance: -; j_gene: TRBJ2-7; d_gene: -; CDR3nt: TGTGCCAGCAGCTCCCTCCTGCAGTCTAGCGACTCCTACGAGCAGTACTTC; CDR3aa: CASSSLLQSSDSYEQYF
v_gene: TRBV19; abundance: -; j_gene: TRBJ1-2; d_gene: -; CDR3nt: TGTGCCAGCCTCGAAACGCGGGGGGCCGGCTATGGCTACACCTTC; CDR3aa: CASLETRGAGYGYTF
v_gene: TRBV10-1; abundance: -; j_gene: TRBJ2-7; d_gene: -; CDR3nt: TGCGCCAGCAAATACAGGGTCGAGCAGTACTTC; CDR3aa: CASKYRVEQYF
v_gene: TRBV5-1; abundance: -; j_gene: TRBJ1-4; d_gene: -; CDR3nt: TGCGCCAGCAGCACGGGGGGGAGAACTAATGAAAAACTGTTTTTT; CDR3aa: CASSTGGRTNEKLFF